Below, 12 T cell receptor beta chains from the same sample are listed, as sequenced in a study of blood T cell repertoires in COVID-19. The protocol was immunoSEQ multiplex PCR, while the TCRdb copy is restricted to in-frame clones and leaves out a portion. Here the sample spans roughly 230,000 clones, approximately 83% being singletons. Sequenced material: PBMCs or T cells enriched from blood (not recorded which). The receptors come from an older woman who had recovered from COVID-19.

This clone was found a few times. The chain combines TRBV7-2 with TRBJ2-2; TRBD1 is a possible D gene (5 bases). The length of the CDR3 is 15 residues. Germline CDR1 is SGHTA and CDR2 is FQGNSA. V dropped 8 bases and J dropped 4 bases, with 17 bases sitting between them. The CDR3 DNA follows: TGTGCCAGCGGCTCCTCTGCTAGGGGCACCGGGGAGCTGTTTTTT. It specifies CASGSSARGTGELFF.

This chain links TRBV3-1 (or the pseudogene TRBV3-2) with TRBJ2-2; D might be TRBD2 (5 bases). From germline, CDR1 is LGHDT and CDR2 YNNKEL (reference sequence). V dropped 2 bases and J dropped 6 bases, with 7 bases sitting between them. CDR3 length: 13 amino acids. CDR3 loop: CASSQRGAGELFF. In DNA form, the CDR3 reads TGTGCCAGCAGCCAACGGGGTGCCGGGGAGCTGTTTTTT.

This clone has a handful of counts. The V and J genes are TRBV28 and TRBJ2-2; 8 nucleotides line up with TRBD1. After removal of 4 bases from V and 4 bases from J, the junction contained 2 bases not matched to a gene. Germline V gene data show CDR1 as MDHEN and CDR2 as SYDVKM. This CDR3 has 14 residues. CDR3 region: CASSSGGGTGELFF. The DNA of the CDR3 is TGTGCCAGCAGTTCAGGGGGCGGCACCGGGGAGCTGTTTTTT.

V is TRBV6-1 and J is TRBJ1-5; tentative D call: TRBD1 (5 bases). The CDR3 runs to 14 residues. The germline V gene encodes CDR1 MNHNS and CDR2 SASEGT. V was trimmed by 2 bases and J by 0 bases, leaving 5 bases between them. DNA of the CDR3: TGTGCCAGCAGTGAAACAGGTAGCAATCAGCCCCAGCATTTT. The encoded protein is CASSETGSNQPQHF.

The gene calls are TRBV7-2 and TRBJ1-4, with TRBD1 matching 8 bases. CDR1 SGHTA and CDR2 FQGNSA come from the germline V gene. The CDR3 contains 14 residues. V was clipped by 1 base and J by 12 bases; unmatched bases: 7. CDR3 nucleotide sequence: TGTGCCAGCAGCTTAGACTCCACGGGACAGGAACTGTTTTTT. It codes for CASSLDSTGQELFF.

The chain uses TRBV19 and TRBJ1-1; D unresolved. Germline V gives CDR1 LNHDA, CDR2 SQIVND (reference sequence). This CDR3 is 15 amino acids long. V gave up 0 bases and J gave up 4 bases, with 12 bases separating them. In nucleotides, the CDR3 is TGTGCCAGTAGTATAGATGGAGGGTTGGGCACTGAAGCTTTCTTT. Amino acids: CASSIDGGLGTEAFF.

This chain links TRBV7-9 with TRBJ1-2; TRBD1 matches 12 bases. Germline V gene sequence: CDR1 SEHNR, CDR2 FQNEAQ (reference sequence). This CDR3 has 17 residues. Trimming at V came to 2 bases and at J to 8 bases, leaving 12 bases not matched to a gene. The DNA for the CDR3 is TGTGCCAGCAGCTTAAAAGGGACAGGGGGCGTAATATGGGGCTACACCTTC. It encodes CASSLKGTGGVIWGYTF.

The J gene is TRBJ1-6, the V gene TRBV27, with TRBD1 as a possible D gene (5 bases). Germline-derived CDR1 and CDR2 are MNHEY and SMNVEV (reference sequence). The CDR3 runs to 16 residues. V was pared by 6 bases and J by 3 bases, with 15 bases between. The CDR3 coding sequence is TGTGCCAGCAGAACAGGCTCTTCGGGCTATAATTCACCCCTCCACTTT. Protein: CASRTGSSGYNSPLHF.

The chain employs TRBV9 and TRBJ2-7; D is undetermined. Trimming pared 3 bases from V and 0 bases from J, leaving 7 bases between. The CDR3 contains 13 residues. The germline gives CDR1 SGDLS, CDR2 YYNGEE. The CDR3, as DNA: TGTGCCAGCAGCGCTCCTTCCTCCTACGAGCAGTACTTC. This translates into CASSAPSSYEQYF.

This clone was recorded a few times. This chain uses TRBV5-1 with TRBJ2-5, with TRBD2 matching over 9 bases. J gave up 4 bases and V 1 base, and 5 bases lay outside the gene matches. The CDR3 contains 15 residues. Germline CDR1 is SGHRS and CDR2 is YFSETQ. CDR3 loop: CASSLIAGAAETQYF. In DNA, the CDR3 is TGCGCCAGCAGCTTGATAGCGGGAGCAGCAGAGACCCAGTACTTC.

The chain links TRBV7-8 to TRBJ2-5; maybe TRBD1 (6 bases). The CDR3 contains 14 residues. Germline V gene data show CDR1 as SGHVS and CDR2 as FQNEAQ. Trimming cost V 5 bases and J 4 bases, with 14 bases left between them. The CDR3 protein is CASSVQGLPETQYF. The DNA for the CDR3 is TGTGCCAGCAGCGTACAGGGTCTCCCAGAGACCCAGTACTTC.

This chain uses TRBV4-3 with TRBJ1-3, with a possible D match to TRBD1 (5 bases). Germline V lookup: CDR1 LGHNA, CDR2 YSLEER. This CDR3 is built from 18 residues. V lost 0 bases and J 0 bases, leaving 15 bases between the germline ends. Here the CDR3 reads CASSQDRVRTLSGNTIYF. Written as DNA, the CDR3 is TGCGCCAGCAGCCAAGATAGGGTCCGGACACTCTCTGGAAACACCATATATTTT.